The rows below give T cell receptor beta chains drawn from one sample of a study of T cell changes during pregnancy in multiple sclerosis. Using immunoSEQ multiplex PCR, the repertoire was profiled, and TCRdb retains in-frame clones only, with some absent. The sample has approximately 65,000 clones, 85% to 95% seen once. The sequencing here drew on CD8+ T cells from peripheral blood mononuclear cells, taken in the third trimester of pregnancy. These receptors all come from a female donor in good health, enrolled as a control in a pregnancy study. CDR3s include the opening cysteine and the closing phenylalanine or tryptophan. D genes are given only for firm matches. Expanded clones get a size class; other rows say once, few or many, or leave the size out.

D: TRBD1
V: TRBV5-5
size: NA
J: TRBJ1-2
DNA: TGTGCCAGCAGCTTTACAGGGGTGGATGGCTACACCTTC
CDR3: CASSFTGVDGYTF

D: NA
V: TRBV4-2
size: NA
J: TRBJ2-7
DNA: TGTGCCAGCAGCCAGGCCCTTGGGAGCTCCTACGAGCAGTACTTC
CDR3: CASSQALGSSYEQYF

D: TRBD1
V: TRBV13
size: NA
J: TRBJ2-1
DNA: TGTGCCAGCAGCCAAGGACAGGGGAAGAGAAATGAGCAGTTCTTC
CDR3: CASSQGQGKRNEQFF

D: NA
V: TRBV9
size: NA
J: TRBJ2-5
DNA: TGTGCCAGCTCGGGTGAGACCCAGTACTTC
CDR3: CASSGETQYF

D: NA
V: TRBV4-1
size: NA
J: TRBJ2-5
DNA: TGCGCCAGCAGCCATGGGGCGGAACAAGAGACCCAGTACTTC
CDR3: CASSHGAEQETQYF

D: NA
V: TRBV6-5
size: NA
J: TRBJ1-1
DNA: TGTGCCAGCAGTTCCGAGACGAAACAGGGTTTTGAAGCTTTCTTT
CDR3: CASSSETKQGFEAFF

D: NA
V: TRBV2
size: NA
J: TRBJ2-1
DNA: TGTGCCAGCAGTGGGACTCACCGCTCCTACAATGAGCAGTTCTTC
CDR3: CASSGTHRSYNEQFF

D: NA
V: TRBV4-2
size: few
J: TRBJ1-5
DNA: TGTGCCAGCAGTAAGGGGCCCATCAATCAGCCCCAGCATTTT
CDR3: CASSKGPINQPQHF

D: NA
V: TRBV7-9
size: NA
J: TRBJ1-2
DNA: TGTGCCAGCAGCTTAGCCCTGGGGGCGGACGGCTATGGCTACACCTTC
CDR3: CASSLALGADGYGYTF

D: NA
V: TRBV7-3
size: NA
J: TRBJ2-7
DNA: TGTGCCAGCAGCTTAACGGCAGGGGTACCGACCTACGAGCAGTACTTC
CDR3: CASSLTAGVPTYEQYF

D: NA
V: TRBV6-5
size: NA
J: TRBJ2-3
DNA: TGTGCCAGCACCCTCTCAGCTGGAGGGGCAGATACGCAGTATTTT
CDR3: CASTLSAGGADTQYF

D: TRBD1
V: TRBV19
size: NA
J: TRBJ1-1
DNA: TGTGCCAGTCTGGGACAGGGGTACACTGAAGCTTTCTTT
CDR3: CASLGQGYTEAFF

D: TRBD1
V: TRBV6-1
size: NA
J: TRBJ2-7
DNA: TGTGCCAGCGGGCTCGGACAGGGAGGATACGAGCAGTACTTC
CDR3: CASGLGQGGYEQYF

D: NA
V: TRBV6-1
size: NA
J: TRBJ1-1
DNA: TGTGCCAGCAGCGAGAAGACAGTGACTGAAGCTTTCTTT
CDR3: CASSEKTVTEAFF

D: NA
V: TRBV11-3
size: few
J: TRBJ2-1
DNA: TGTGCCAGCAGCTTAGCGGGAGAAATCTCCTACAATGAGCAGTTCTTC
CDR3: CASSLAGEISYNEQFF

D: NA
V: TRBV7-9
size: NA
J: TRBJ1-2
DNA: TGTGCCAGCAGCTTAGTCGGGTCTGCTGCTAACTATGGCTACACCTTC
CDR3: CASSLVGSAANYGYTF

D: TRBD1
V: TRBV5-1
size: NA
J: TRBJ2-7
DNA: TGCGCCAGCACCTTTACCGGGACAGGCTACGAGCAGTACTTC
CDR3: CASTFTGTGYEQYF

D: TRBD1
V: TRBV9
size: NA
J: TRBJ1-2
DNA: TGTGCCAGCAGCGTACAATCCGAGACAGGGTTTTATCGCTACACCTTC
CDR3: CASSVQSETGFYRYTF